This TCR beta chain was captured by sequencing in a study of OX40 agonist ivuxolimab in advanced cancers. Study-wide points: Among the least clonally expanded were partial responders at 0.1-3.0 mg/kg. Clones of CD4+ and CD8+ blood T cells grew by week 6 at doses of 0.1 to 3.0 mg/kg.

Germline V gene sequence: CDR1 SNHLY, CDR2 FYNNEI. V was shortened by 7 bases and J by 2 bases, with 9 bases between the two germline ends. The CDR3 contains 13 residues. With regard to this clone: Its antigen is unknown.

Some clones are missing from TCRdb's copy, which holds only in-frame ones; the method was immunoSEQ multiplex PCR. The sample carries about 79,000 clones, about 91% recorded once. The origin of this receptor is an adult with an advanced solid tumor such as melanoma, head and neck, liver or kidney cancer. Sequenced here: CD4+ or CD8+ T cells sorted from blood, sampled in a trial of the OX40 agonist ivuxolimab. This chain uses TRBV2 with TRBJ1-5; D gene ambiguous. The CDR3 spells CASMGQGNQPQHF. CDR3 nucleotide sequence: TGTGCCAGCATGGGTCAGGGCAATCAGCCCCAGCATTTT. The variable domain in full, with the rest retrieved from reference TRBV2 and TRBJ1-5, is EPEVTQTPSHQVTQMGQEVILRCVPISNHLYFYWYRQILGQKVEFLVSFYNNEISEKSEIFDDQFSVERPDGSNFTLKIRSTKLEDSAMYFCASMGQGNQPQHFGDGTRLSIL.